Sequencing of this T cell receptor (beta chain) was carried out in a study of blood T cell repertoires in COVID-19. Study-level information: Acute-phase and convalescent COVID-19 samples originated in the United States, Italy and Spain. PBMCs, B-cell-depleted T cells, or T cells were the source of the cDNA or gDNA that made up the material.

Assay used: immunoSEQ multiplex PCR; TCRdb lists only in-frame clones, some missing. Of 360,000 or so clones in the sample, 90% were seen once. V gave up 4 bases and J gave up 2 bases, with 9 bases separating them. The CDR3 extends over 13 amino acids. Sequencing input: peripheral blood. The gene calls are TRBV12-3 or TRBV12-4 and TRBJ2-7, with D possibly being TRBD2 (6 bases). This clonotype was sampled from a man younger than 35 with active or convalescent COVID-19. CDR3 coding DNA: TGTGCCAGCAGTTGGAGGGTTGCCTACGAGCAGTACTTC. Protein: CASSWRVAYEQYF.